This T cell receptor (beta chain) was recorded in a study of shared T cell receptors in the human thymus. Sequencing was performed with immunoSEQ multiplex PCR; in TCRdb, only in-frame clones are kept and a portion is missing. Found here are hundreds of thousands of clones, roughly 90% of them singletons; the top ten hold around 0.0099%. This CDR3 is built from 14 residues. CDR1 and CDR2 (germline): LNHDA, SQIVND (reference sequence). V lost 8 bases and J lost 7; bases outside the gene matches: 9. The sample was also linked to a second study, of human thymus T cells. That source adds: Related research examined unrelated individuals and reported that their thymic repertoires overlapped highly.

This clonotype was sampled from a boy under two years old with a congenital heart defect. The V and J genes are TRBV19 and TRBJ2-3, with 10 bases lining up with TRBD2. Sequencing input: thymocytes. The CDR3 spells CASGEREGWNTQYF. As DNA, the CDR3 is TGTGCCAGTGGTGAGCGGGAGGGGTGGAATACGCAGTATTTT.